The rows below give T cell receptor beta chains drawn from one sample of a study of CD8+ T cells in alopecia areata. Profiled with immunoSEQ multiplex PCR; TCRdb holds only in-frame clones, not every one. The sample shows about 180,000 clones, 40% to 65% of them seen only once. Sequences were derived from CD8+ T cells sorted from blood, sampled at approximately week 52, from a patient treated with tofacitinib. The receptors were gathered from a human donor with alopecia areata. CDR3s leave out the opening cysteine and the closing phenylalanine or tryptophan. Each record gives: CDR3 length, J gene, D gene, V gene, clone size, CDR3 protein. D genes are given only for firm matches. Size values are once, few and many counts, or a class for expanded clones, and some rows have none.

7 TRBJ1-4 NA TRBV7-9 NA AGNLRTF
10 TRBJ1-1 NA TRBV30 NA AWEPGTPEAF
11 TRBJ1-1 NA TRBV29-1 few SVEIQGNTEAF
10 TRBJ1-1 NA TRBV30 NA AGHRDDTEAF
11 TRBJ2-7 NA TRBV11-2 NA ASSAETVHEQY
15 TRBJ1-5 TRBD1 TRBV5-6 few ASSTGTGGSLDQPQH
13 TRBJ1-5 NA TRBV12-5 NA ASGLDDYSNQPQH
12 TRBJ2-3 NA TRBV27 NA ASSLGLPTDTQY
12 TRBJ1-1 NA TRBV14 few ASSDWGDNTEAF
13 TRBJ2-7 TRBD1 TRBV5-1 few ASSSVTGVTYEQY
14 TRBJ2-1 TRBD2 TRBV5-1 NA ASSSTVAGGYNEQF